These 14 T cell receptor beta chains were sequenced from one sample in a study of long-term antiretroviral therapy in people with HIV. Samples were assayed with immunoSEQ v3.0 at survey level. Data came from immunoSEQ multiplex PCR; TCRdb stores just in-frame clones and leaves some out. Here the sample spans 25,000 to 30,000 clones, approximately 80% being singletons. The sequencing here drew on unsorted PBMCs, taken 3 years after starting antiretroviral therapy. The receptors were sampled from a man aged 40-49 years with HIV.

This chain joins TRBV29-1 and TRBJ1-4; D is uncertain. The CDR3 runs 13 residues. Germline values: CDR1 SQVTM, CDR2 ANQGSEA. V dropped 5 bases and J dropped 6 bases, with 13 bases sitting between them. In DNA form, the CDR3 reads TGCAGCGTTACCGACGGATCCTATGAAAAACTGTTTTTT. Its protein product is CSVTDGSYEKLFF.

This clone has only a few counts. The V gene is TRBV7-6, the J gene TRBJ2-2, with a tentative D call TRBD1 (6 bases). Germline CDR1 and CDR2: SGHVS and FNYEAQ. This CDR3 region has 15 residues. V lost 5 bases to trimming and J lost 4 bases, with 14 bases between them. The CDR3 DNA reads TGTGCCAGCAGCCCCGGGCAGGGGATCACCGGGGAGCTGTTTTTT. Translating gives CASSPGQGITGELFF.

The gene calls are TRBV6-5 and TRBJ1-1; 7 bases are a match to TRBD1. V gave up 5 bases and J gave up 5 bases; unmatched junction bases: 5. This CDR3 has 13 residues. Germline CDR1 and CDR2: MNHEY and SVGAGI. CDR3 region: CASSPRGWTEAFF. In DNA form, the CDR3 reads TGTGCCAGCAGTCCCAGGGGGTGGACTGAAGCTTTCTTT.

This chain uses TRBV5-1 with TRBJ1-2; possible D gene TRBD1, 5 bases. Trimming took 4 bases from V and 3 from J, leaving 16 bases between them. This CDR3 comprises 15 residues. Germline-derived CDR1 and CDR2 are SGHRS and YFSETQ. The CDR3: CASSLIGGEYYGYTF. CDR3 coding DNA: TGCGCCAGCAGCCTAATTGGGGGAGAATACTATGGCTACACCTTC.

CDR3 region: CASSPGGAMVSYEQYF. CDR3 sequence (DNA): TGTGCCAGCAGCCCCGGGGGGGCGATGGTGTCCTACGAGCAGTACTTC. This chain connects TRBV5-4 to TRBJ2-7, with 8 nucleotides matching TRBD2. This CDR3 is built from 16 residues. The V gene end was trimmed by 4 bases and the J gene end by 1 base; junction bases not matched to a gene: 10. Germline V gives CDR1 SGHNT, CDR2 YYREEE (reference sequence). The entire variable domain, with the rest obtained from reference TRBV5-4 and TRBJ2-7, is as follows: ETGVTQSPTHLIKTRGQQVTLRCSSQSGHNTVSWYQQALGQGPQFIFQYYREEENGRGNFPPRFSGLQFPNYSSELNVNALELDDSALYLCASSPGGAMVSYEQYFGPGTRLTVT.

This clone was detected a few times. This chain joins TRBV11-2 and TRBJ2-5; D not certain. V was shortened by 2 bases and J by 5 bases, with 15 bases between the two germline ends. The germline V gene encodes CDR1 SGHAT and CDR2 FQNNGV. The CDR3 has 15 residues. Here the CDR3 DNA reads TGTGCCAGCAGCTTATTCTCTGCGAACCTGGAGACCCAGTACTTC. Protein sequence: CASSLFSANLETQYF.

This clone appeared a single time. The chain uses TRBV7-9 and TRBJ2-1; 11 nucleotides line up with TRBD2. The CDR3 loop spans 15 amino acids. V gave up 4 bases and J gave up 4 bases; unmatched junction bases: 3. CDR1 and CDR2 from the germline V gene are SEHNR and FQNEAQ (reference sequence). The CDR3 bases are TGTGCCAGCAGCTCGGGACTAGCGGTTTACAATGAGCAGTTCTTC. This translates into CASSSGLAVYNEQFF.

The chain links TRBV7-9 to TRBJ2-3, with 7 bases matching TRBD2. Germline assignment: CDR1 SEHNR and CDR2 FQNEAQ (reference sequence). CDR3 size: 14 residues. Trimming cost V 6 bases and J 4 bases; bases outside gene matches: 7. The CDR3 sequence is CASRAGAGSDTQYF. DNA of the CDR3: TGTGCCAGCAGGGCCGGAGCGGGGTCAGATACGCAGTATTTT.

The rearrangement joins TRBV5-1 to TRBJ2-5; 9 nucleotides agree with TRBD1. The CDR3 is 16 residues long. Trimming cost V 7 bases and J 0 bases; bases outside gene matches: 10. The V gene's germline CDR1 is SGHRS and CDR2 YFSETQ. Written as DNA, the CDR3 is TGCGCCAGCGCTTCCGGGACAGGGTTGTACCAAGAGACCCAGTACTTC. It codes for CASASGTGLYQETQYF.

This chain uses TRBV5-1 with TRBJ2-5, with 14 bases fitting TRBD2. Per the germline V gene, CDR1 is SGHRS and CDR2 is YFSETQ. The CDR3 is made up of 17 amino acids. V lost 4 bases to trimming and J lost 6 bases; unmatched junction nucleotides: 11. CDR3 sequence: CASSPQTSGGARQTQYF. The CDR3 region has the DNA TGCGCCAGCAGCCCACAGACTAGCGGGGGGGCTCGTCAGACCCAGTACTTC.

The rearrangement links TRBV29-1 to TRBJ2-7; 8 positions match TRBD1. CDR1 and CDR2 (germline): SQVTM, ANQGSEA. This CDR3 region has 13 residues. With 4 bases clipped from V and 5 bases from J, the junction kept 7 bases outside the gene matches. The CDR3 sequence is CSVGDRTRHEQYF. As DNA, the CDR3 is TGCAGCGTTGGGGACAGGACTCGCCACGAGCAGTACTTC.

The chain carries TRBV2 and TRBJ2-7; possible D gene TRBD1, 6 bases. Deletions cut 6 bases from V and 5 bases from J, with 14 bases between. The CDR3 is 13 residues long. Germline V gene sequence: CDR1 SNHLY, CDR2 FYNNEI. This CDR3 is CASSQTGFDEQYF. DNA of the CDR3: TGTGCCAGCAGCCAAACAGGGTTCGACGAGCAGTACTTC.

V and J are TRBV11-3 and TRBJ2-2; possible D gene TRBD1, 6 bases. Germline V lookup: CDR1 SGHNT, CDR2 YENEEA. This CDR3 comprises 13 residues. The V gene lost 4 bases and the J gene lost 7 bases, with 10 bases spanning the gap. CDR3 amino acids: CASSSGAGGELFF. CDR3 in DNA: TGTGCCAGCAGCTCAGGGGCGGGCGGGGAGCTGTTTTTT.

The chain employs TRBV6-6 and TRBJ1-1; weak D call: TRBD1 (5 bases). V lost 6 bases to trimming and J lost 1 base, with 9 bases between them. In germline, CDR1 is MNHNY, CDR2 SVGAGI (reference sequence). The CDR3 has 13 amino acids. The CDR3 DNA reads as TGTGCCAGCAGCCATAGGGGGAACACTGAAGCTTTCTTT. Protein: CASSHRGNTEAFF.